The next 21 T cell receptor beta chains were all read from a single sample in a study of Graves' ophthalmopathy and Graves' hyperthyroidism (dated 2018 in TCRdb). The sequencer listed for this sample is Illumina HiSeq 2000. TCR beta CDR3 regions were amplified from RNA transcripts for repertoire sequencing. HTBI primers and the Qiagen OneStep RT-PCR kit were used in a first-round RT-PCR, which was followed by a second-round multiplex PCR, size selection and purification. TCRdb trimmed the raw reads at Q25, called clones with MiXCR and kept productive beta chains. Identical CDR3 protein sequences are pooled into one entry, listed with their most common genes and DNA. This sample has around 340,000 distinct CDR3 sequences in its table, and about a sixth of those were observed once. 9% to 15% of the sample belongs to the ten largest clones. The sequencing input was peripheral blood. The source is an adult man with Graves' ophthalmopathy.

This clonotype has ten or more counts. This chain connects TRBV30 to TRBJ2-7; no reliable D call. Trimming pared 1 base from V and 3 bases from J, leaving 10 bases between. The CDR3 has 13 residues. CDR1 and CDR2 (germline): GTSNPN, SVGIG (reference sequence). CDR3 sequence: CAWSGGSLYEQYF. The CDR3, as DNA: TGTGCCTGGAGTGGAGGCTCACTCTACGAGCAGTACTTC.

This clonotype was seen many times. The J gene is TRBJ2-7, the V gene TRBV12-3 or TRBV12-4; tentatively, D is TRBD1 (6 bases). V was clipped by 3 bases and J by 3 bases, with 12 bases between them. The CDR3 runs 14 residues. In DNA, the CDR3 is TGTGCCAGCAGTTTGCCAGGGGATTACTACGAGCAGTACTTC. Protein product: CASSLPGDYYEQYF.

This clonotype was recorded at least ten times. Here the CDR3 DNA reads TGCGCCAGCAGCTGGGACAGGGCCCCTTCCTACGAGCAGTACTTC. Translating gives CASSWDRAPSYEQYF. The chain couples TRBV5-1 to TRBJ2-7, with 9 bases aligning to TRBD1. V shed 3 bases and J 1 base; nucleotides not matched to a gene: 5. The CDR3 is 15 amino acids. CDR1 is SGHRS, CDR2 YFSETQ, per germline.

V and J are TRBV7-9 and TRBJ2-7; D gene ambiguous. V gave up 2 bases and J gave up 2 bases, with 10 bases separating them. This CDR3 is 14 amino acids long. Germline-derived CDR1 and CDR2 are SEHNR and FQNEAQ (reference sequence). CDR3 region: CASSLSPTAYEQYF. The DNA of the CDR3 is TGTGCCAGCAGCTTAAGTCCCACGGCCTACGAGCAGTACTTC.

This clonotype has just a few counts. This chain connects TRBV29-1 to TRBJ2-5; a possible D gene is TRBD2 (6 bases). The germline V and J ends were trimmed by 7 bases and 5 bases, with 8 bases remaining between them. This CDR3 comprises 10 residues. From germline, CDR1 is SQVTM and CDR2 ANQGSEA. This chain's CDR3 is CSAGGETQYF. The CDR3 nucleotides read TGCAGCGCTGGAGGGGAGACCCAGTACTTC.

This clonotype showed up many times. CDR3 loop: CASRREDRGNYGYTF. CDR3 coding DNA: TGTGCCAGCAGGAGGGAAGACAGGGGGAACTATGGCTACACCTTC. The chain recombines TRBV28 with TRBJ1-2; 9 bases align to TRBD1. Germline CDR1 is MDHEN and CDR2 is SYDVKM. This CDR3 region has 15 residues. Unmatched junction bases numbered 7, after V lost 6 bases and J lost 2 bases.

This clonotype was seen at least ten times. A much bigger clone sits one base away, suggesting this may be a read error. The chain has TRBV20-1 and TRBJ1-1; TRBD1 matches 10 bases. Germline loops: CDR1 DFQATT, CDR2 SNEGSKA (reference sequence). CDR3 length equals 13 residues. The ends lost 6 bases at V and 4 bases at J; junction bases unmatched: 5. CDR3 sequence: CSAGTGASTEAFF. The CDR3 bases are TGCAGTGCAGGGACAGGGGCGAGCACTGAAGCTTTCTTT.

The sample holds many counts of this clonotype. The V and J genes are TRBV7-2 and TRBJ2-7; 9 bases agree with TRBD2. The trim removed 3 bases at V and 6 bases at J, leaving 6 bases unmatched. Per germline, CDR1 SGHTA and CDR2 FQGNSA. The CDR3 runs 14 residues. CDR3 DNA: TGTGCCAGCAGCTTTGCTAGCGGGGCTAGCGAGCAGTACTTC. Translated: CASSFASGASEQYF.

This clonotype occurred many times. The chain recombines TRBV20-1 with TRBJ1-1; D ambiguous. The CDR3 length is 13 residues. Trimming removed 0 bases at V and 4 bases at J, with 9 bases between. The V gene's germline CDR1 is DFQATT and CDR2 SNEGSKA (reference sequence). CDR3 sequence: CSARDIGSTEAFF. CDR3 coding DNA: TGCAGTGCTAGAGATATAGGGTCCACTGAAGCTTTCTTT.

This clonotype was seen many times. V gene TRBV12-3 or TRBV12-4 combines with J gene TRBJ1-1; tentatively, D is TRBD1 (5 bases). The CDR3 is 17 residues long. V lost 5 bases to trimming and J lost 1 base, with 20 bases between them. In DNA, the CDR3 is TGTGCCAGCAGTACCGGGTACTTCGGGAGGGGGAACACTGAAGCTTTCTTT. Translation: CASSTGYFGRGNTEAFF.

This clonotype appeared many times. The rearrangement joins TRBV13 to TRBJ2-7, with TRBD2 as a possible D gene (5 bases). The CDR3 contains 12 residues. Germline values: CDR1 PRHDT, CDR2 FYEKMQ (reference sequence). V was cut by 4 bases and J by 2 bases, with 6 bases left in between. CDR3 in amino acids: CASSSGAYEQYF. The CDR3 DNA follows: TGTGCCAGCAGCTCCGGGGCCTACGAGCAGTACTTC.

In its sample, this clonotype was seen many times. V is TRBV14 and J is TRBJ1-1, with D possibly matching TRBD1 (6 bases). The V gene's germline CDR1 is SGHDN and CDR2 FVKESK. This CDR3 is built from 15 residues. Deletions cut 1 base from V and 4 bases from J, with 13 bases between. The CDR3 nucleotides read TGTGCCAGCAGCCAAGCGACAGGTTGGGGCACTGAAGCTTTCTTT. Translation: CASSQATGWGTEAFF.

This clonotype was observed many times. This sequence joins TRBV5-1 and TRBJ2-5; 7 bases agree with TRBD2. The CDR3 is 16 residues long. Looked up from germline, CDR1 is SGHRS and CDR2 is YFSETQ. The junction had 13 bases not matched to a gene; V was cut back by 6 bases and J by 2 bases. The DNA of the CDR3 is TGCGCCAGCACGAAGGCCCCCCCTAGCGGACAAGAGACCCAGTACTTC. As protein: CASTKAPPSGQETQYF.

In this sample, this clonotype turned up many times. This chain links TRBV20-1 with TRBJ1-1; D is undetermined. Trimming pared 0 bases from V and 2 bases from J, leaving 10 bases between. Per the germline V gene, CDR1 is DFQATT and CDR2 is SNEGSKA (reference sequence). There are 14 residues in the CDR3. CDR3 sequence: CSARDSLKNTEAFF. The CDR3 DNA follows: TGCAGTGCTAGAGATAGCTTGAAAAACACTGAAGCTTTCTTT.

This clonotype was found many times. Germline and junction disagree at one end, which may indicate a read error. This rearrangement joins TRBV30 to TRBJ2-1, with 11 bases fitting TRBD2. Per germline, CDR1 GTSNPN and CDR2 SVGIG (reference sequence). The CDR3 totals 13 residues. Here the CDR3 DNA reads TGTGCCTGTGGGACTAGCGGATACACTGAGCAGTTCTTC. The encoded protein is CACGTSGYTEQFF.

Ten or more counts support this clonotype. This chain uses TRBV4-1 with TRBJ2-4, with 7 nucleotides matching TRBD2. CDR3 length: 15 amino acids. Looked up from germline, CDR1 is MGHRA and CDR2 is YSYEKL. Germline trimming cut 0 bases from V and 7 bases from J; bases unmatched to any gene: 6. The CDR3 loop is CASSQDGGGGNIQYF. The CDR3 DNA reads as TGCGCCAGCAGCCAAGATGGTGGGGGGGGTAACATTCAGTACTTC.

This clonotype was detected many times. V gene TRBV7-9 combines with J gene TRBJ1-1; no clear D. Germline values: CDR1 SEHNR, CDR2 FQNEAQ (reference sequence). The CDR3 consists of 10 residues. The V and J ends lost 2 bases and 10 bases respectively, with 5 bases between them. The chain's CDR3 is CASSLLGAFF. The CDR3 DNA is TGTGCCAGCAGCTTACTGGGAGCTTTCTTT.

This clonotype was seen ten or more times. J is TRBJ2-7 and V is TRBV30, with D unresolved. This CDR3 has 14 residues. V gave up 0 bases and J gave up 2 bases, with 11 bases separating them. The germline gives CDR1 GTSNPN, CDR2 SVGIG (reference sequence). DNA for the CDR3: TGTGCCTGGAGTGTGTTAGGGTCCCCCTACGAGCAGTACTTC. It translates to CAWSVLGSPYEQYF.

This clonotype was recorded once. The rearrangement joins TRBV27 to TRBJ2-2; tentatively, D is TRBD2 (7 bases). CDR3 length: 15 amino acids. In germline, CDR1 is MNHEY, CDR2 SMNVEV (reference sequence). Trimming removed 5 bases at V and 7 bases at J, with 17 bases between. CDR3 DNA: TGTGCCAGCAGTCGTTTGGCGGGGGCGGTCGGGGAGCTGTTTTTT. Its protein product is CASSRLAGAVGELFF.

This clonotype has at least ten counts. V and J are TRBV30 and TRBJ1-1; D may be TRBD1 (5 bases). The V gene's germline CDR1 is GTSNPN and CDR2 SVGIG (reference sequence). The CDR3 has 12 amino acids. Deletions cut 7 bases from V and 7 bases from J, with 16 bases between. CDR3 loop: CASNLGVFEAFF. DNA for the CDR3: TGTGCCTCCAACCTAGGGGTTTTTGAAGCTTTCTTT.

This sequence joins TRBV29-1 and TRBJ2-7, with D possibly being TRBD1 or TRBD2 (5 bases each). The germline V gene encodes CDR1 SQVTM and CDR2 ANQGSEA. V was clipped by 7 bases and J by 1 base, with 11 bases between them. The CDR3 runs 12 residues. DNA of the CDR3: TGCAGCGCCCGGGACGGTTCCTACGAGCAGTACTTC. It encodes CSARDGSYEQYF.